A selection of T cell receptor beta chains follows, all from one sample in a study of blood T cell repertoires in COVID-19. TCRdb's copy holds only in-frame clones and misses some; the assay was immunoSEQ multiplex PCR. The sample consists of about 220,000 clones, 83% of them appearing once. Sequencing was performed on peripheral blood. The receptor set was obtained from a woman aged 40-49 years with active or convalescent COVID-19. Each CDR3 is given without its conserved first and last residue.

TRBJ2-1,TRBV27,ASSLRTSSVDNEQF
TRBJ2-7,TRBV6-5,ASSYQDRYYEQY
TRBJ1-1,TRBV5-1,ASSLQGSNLGTEAF
TRBJ2-5,TRBV29-1,SSAAGKQETQY
TRBJ2-5,TRBV10-1,ASRFTTPKTSGEETQY
TRBJ2-7,TRBV12-5,ASGNGQGMEQY
TRBJ2-3,TRBV24-1,ATSDGTSWGKDTQY
TRBJ1-1,TRBV27,ASSLQGLNTEAF
TRBJ1-2,TRBV29-1,SVVTGPGYT
TRBJ2-7,TRBV30,AWSVGASTNYEQY
TRBJ2-3,TRBV6-5,ASSFEVTDTQY
TRBJ2-1,TRBV27,ASSFRAPYNEQF
TRBJ1-2,TRBV18,ASSPGTGDRGYT
TRBJ1-1,TRBV4-1,ASSQVGSPEAF
TRBJ2-3,TRBV6-1,ASSELRGGSTDTQY
TRBJ2-3,TRBV5-1,ASSLLAGGPGTDTQY
TRBJ1-4,TRBV19,ASRSRRDNEKLF
TRBJ2-1,TRBV6-5,ASTAGTSGRGEQF
TRBJ1-3,TRBV2,ASTNPGNTIY
TRBJ2-5,TRBV19,ASSGQYQETQY
TRBJ2-1,TRBV6-4,ASSATGTGNEQF
TRBJ1-1,TRBV5-1,ASSFAGEMNTEAF
TRBJ1-2,TRBV24-1,ATSHRGNYGYT
TRBJ2-1,TRBV7-8,ASSPWTGDNEQF
TRBJ1-1,TRBV7-9,ASSAPTGRNTEAF
TRBJ2-1,TRBV6-5,ASRLANPNEQF
TRBJ1-5,TRBV11-2,ASSLGTFGNQPQH
TRBJ2-7,TRBV6-5,ASSYGGSYEQY
TRBJ2-1,TRBV7-9,ASSLVQGWANEQF
TRBJ2-7,TRBV4-1,ASSPIEAGGKQY
TRBJ2-1,TRBV4-2,ASSQDLPAGNEQF
TRBJ2-3,TRBV3-1/TRBV3-2,ASSFEGALADTQY
TRBJ1-1,TRBV19,ASSIGEIWGGAEAF
TRBJ2-5,TRBV29-1,SVRPGTDQETQY
TRBJ1-6,TRBV7-9,ASSTGAPTPLH
TRBJ1-3,TRBV18,ASSPSGGSGNTIY
TRBJ1-1,TRBV9,ASSSDYRERDTEAF
TRBJ2-1,TRBV24-1,ATSDLTGGRNEQF
TRBJ1-5,TRBV24-1,ATSMTGNQPQH
TRBJ2-1,TRBV29-1,SVEFQNEQF
TRBJ1-1,TRBV6-5,ASSYSRVNTEAF
TRBJ1-4,TRBV7-9,ASSLVREKLF
TRBJ2-1,TRBV7-3,ASSPPGQGRNEQF
TRBJ2-7,TRBV12-3/TRBV12-4,ASSGEYEQY
TRBJ2-1,TRBV15,ATSRDGGIGDNEQF
TRBJ2-2,TRBV5-4,ATTSTTSLNTGELF
TRBJ2-5,TRBV7-3,ASSPDRFQETQY
TRBJ2-5,TRBV10-2,ASSESERETQY
TRBJ1-4,TRBV7-8,ASSRGQGGEKLF
TRBJ1-2,TRBV27,ASSFRGGGSGYT
TRBJ2-7,TRBV6-1,ASSEVGTSGSLYEQY
TRBJ1-4,TRBV7-8,ASSLENNLLATNEKLF
TRBJ1-1,TRBV7-2,ASSLLASTGEAF
TRBJ2-5,TRBV28,ASGYTGAVETQY
TRBJ2-3,TRBV11-2,ASSITRSTDTQY
TRBJ2-5,TRBV6-1,ASSEASGSQETQY
TRBJ2-1,TRBV11-1,ASSLASSGFGNEQF
TRBJ1-1,TRBV28,AIVSWETTEAF
TRBJ2-1,TRBV19,ASSIVSGPQF
TRBJ2-1,TRBV27,ASSRGQGFGEQF